The TCR beta chain under discussion was sequenced for a study of T-cell reconstitution after alpha-beta-depleted transplantation in children. Construction of the TCRbeta library involved unique molecular identifiers. TCRdb re-called the PCR reads with MiXCR, one entry per CDR3 protein. This table holds about 980,000 distinct CDR3 sequences, roughly 29% found once. CDR1 and CDR2 from the germline V gene are MNHEY and SVGAGI. The V end lost 0 bases, the J end lost 5 bases, and 10 bases lay between the germline ends. The CDR3 is made up of 14 amino acids. Source: PBMCs, mostly from graft donor cells, taken 360 days after TCRalphabeta/CD19-depleted stem cell transplant. The receptor was isolated from a boy under two years old who had a stem cell transplant for SCID, so the T cells may come from the graft donor. This chain joins TRBV6-5 and TRBJ2-5; the D gene is possibly TRBD2 (6 bases). Written as DNA, the CDR3 is TGTGCCAGCAGTTACTCAGGGACTCCGGAGACCCAGTACTTC. Translated, it gives CASSYSGTPETQYF.